The clone carrying this TCR beta chain has ten or more counts. The antigen is not known. Trimming pared 3 bases from V and 5 bases from J, leaving 13 bases between. The CDR3 length is 14 residues. Germline-derived CDR1 and CDR2 are LGHDT and YNNKEL (reference sequence). The data derive from a study of identical twins. General study points: Among monozygotic twins, out-of-frame TCR alpha sharing exceeded what models predicted.

Each cDNA held unique molecular identifiers, and template switching gave it a universal primer site. MiXCR, run by TCRdb on the 5' RACE reads, gives a single entry per CDR3 protein. Of a few hundred thousand distinct CDR3 sequences listed, 14% are singletons. The data also belong to a second study, concerning yellow fever vaccine responses in identical twins. Per that paper: In identical twins, vaccine T cell responses appeared partly shared and partly individual.

The sample comprised CD4+ T cells sorted from blood. The receptor was isolated from a woman under 30 in good health. The chain employs TRBV3-1 and TRBJ2-5; possible D gene TRBD2, 7 bases. The CDR3 DNA follows: TGTGCCAGCAGCCAGTTGGGGGGGCAGGAGACCCAGTACTTC. Amino acids: CASSQLGGQETQYF.